This T cell receptor beta chain emerged from a study of T cells in Graves' hyperthyroidism and ophthalmopathy. Amplification yielded TCR beta CDR3 regions, with RNA transcripts as the source. The HTBI primer set was used in a first-round RT-PCR of the TCR CDR3. TCRdb reprocessed the multiplex PCR reads via MiXCR and lists one record per CDR3 protein. The table lists roughly 700,000 distinct CDR3 sequences, around 16% of them singletons. This clonotype showed up many times. Sequencing input: blood. This TCR came from a man aged 45 to 65 with Graves' hyperthyroidism.

CDR3 DNA: TGTGCCAGTAGTAACGGGTTAGGGTACACTGAAGCTTTCTTT. This encodes CASSNGLGYTEAFF. The chain joins TRBV19 to TRBJ1-1; D gene ambiguous. The length of the CDR3 is 14 residues. Germline CDR1 is LNHDA and CDR2 is SQIVND (reference sequence). The germline V and J ends were trimmed by 4 bases and 3 bases, with 12 bases remaining between them.